The 3 T cell receptor beta chains below all came from one sample that was sequenced in a study of blood T cell repertoires in COVID-19. Profiling relied on immunoSEQ multiplex PCR, and the TCRdb table lists in-frame clones only, not all of them. The sample lists 250,000 to 350,000 clones, approximately 85% occurring once. The sample was peripheral blood. These receptors all stem from a human donor with COVID-19, enrolled during active disease. The donor label of this sample is uncertain.

J is TRBJ2-2 and V is TRBV10-3; maybe TRBD1 (6 bases). The CDR3 runs to 14 residues. Germline CDR1 is ENHRY and CDR2 is SYGVKD. V was clipped by 0 bases and J by 10 bases, with 12 bases between them. The CDR3 reads CAISESRGSEELFF. In DNA, the CDR3 is TGTGCCATCAGTGAGTCCAGGGGATCGGAGGAGCTGTTTTTT.

The chain recombines TRBV2 with TRBJ1-4; TRBD1 might be the D (6 bases). V lost 8 bases to trimming and J lost 4 bases, with 11 bases between them. This CDR3 spans 13 amino acids. The germline gives CDR1 SNHLY, CDR2 FYNNEI. CDR3 amino acids: CASRTAYNEKLFF. For the CDR3, the DNA is TGTGCCAGCCGGACAGCTTATAATGAAAAACTGTTTTTT.

V and J are TRBV28 and TRBJ2-5, with 9 bases that match TRBD2. Germline assignment: CDR1 MDHEN and CDR2 SYDVKM. V was clipped by 2 bases and J by 3 bases; unmatched bases: 7. This CDR3 is built from 16 residues. Written as DNA, the CDR3 is TGTGCCAGCAGTTTACTGTATGCGGGGGGGGAAGAGACCCAGTACTTC. Its protein is CASSLLYAGGEETQYF.